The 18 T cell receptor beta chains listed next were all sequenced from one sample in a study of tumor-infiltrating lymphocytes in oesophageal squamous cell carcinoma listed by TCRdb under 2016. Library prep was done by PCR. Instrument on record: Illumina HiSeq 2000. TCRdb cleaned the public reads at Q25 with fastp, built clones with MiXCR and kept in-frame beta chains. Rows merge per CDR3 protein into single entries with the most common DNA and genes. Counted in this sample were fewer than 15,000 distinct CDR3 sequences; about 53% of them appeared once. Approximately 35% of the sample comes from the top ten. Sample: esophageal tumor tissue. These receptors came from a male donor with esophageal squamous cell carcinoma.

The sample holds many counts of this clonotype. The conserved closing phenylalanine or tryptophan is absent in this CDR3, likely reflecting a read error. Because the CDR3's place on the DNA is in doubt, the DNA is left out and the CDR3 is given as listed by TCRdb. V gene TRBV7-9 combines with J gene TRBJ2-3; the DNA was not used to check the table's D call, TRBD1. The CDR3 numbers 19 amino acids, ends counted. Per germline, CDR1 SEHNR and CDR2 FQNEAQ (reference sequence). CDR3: CASAGARTEKPGSEQYFGP.

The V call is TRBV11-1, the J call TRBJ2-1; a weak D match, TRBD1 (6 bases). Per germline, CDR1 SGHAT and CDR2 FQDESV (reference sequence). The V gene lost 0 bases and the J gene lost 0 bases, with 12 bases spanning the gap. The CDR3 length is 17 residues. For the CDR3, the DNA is TGTGCCAGCAGCTTAGCGTGGCAGGGGAGCTCCTACAATGAGCAGTTCTTC. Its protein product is CASSLAWQGSSYNEQFF. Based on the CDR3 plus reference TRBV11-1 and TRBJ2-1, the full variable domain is EAEVAQSPRYKITEKSQAVAFWCDPISGHATLYWYRQILGQGPELLVQFQDESVVDDSQLPKDRFSAERLKGVDSTLKIQPAELGDSAMYLCASSLAWQGSSYNEQFFGPGTRLTVL.

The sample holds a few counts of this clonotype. CDR3 in DNA: TGTGCCAGCAGTTACTCGATGAGTGGTGTGGAAGAGCAGTTCTTC. The encoded protein is CASSYSMSGVEEQFF. The chain carries TRBV6-6 and TRBJ2-5; the D is unclear. The last part of the DNA fits TRBJ2-1 better; the J call may be wrong. CDR3 length: 15 residues. The germline V gene has CDR1 MNHNY and CDR2 SVGAGI (reference sequence).

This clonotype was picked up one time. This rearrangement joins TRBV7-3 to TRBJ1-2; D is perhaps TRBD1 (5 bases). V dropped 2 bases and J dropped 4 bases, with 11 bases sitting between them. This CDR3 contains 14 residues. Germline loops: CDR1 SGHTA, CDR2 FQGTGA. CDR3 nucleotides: TGTGCCAGCAGCTTAGACAGCTACCTCTATGGCTACACCTTC. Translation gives CASSLDSYLYGYTF.

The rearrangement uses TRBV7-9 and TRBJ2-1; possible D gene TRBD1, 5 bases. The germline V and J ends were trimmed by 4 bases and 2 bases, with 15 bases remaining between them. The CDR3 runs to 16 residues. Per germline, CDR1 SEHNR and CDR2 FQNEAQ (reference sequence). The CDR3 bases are TGTGCCAGCAGCTCGATAGGACACACCACCTACAATGAGCAGTTCTTC. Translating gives CASSSIGHTTYNEQFF.

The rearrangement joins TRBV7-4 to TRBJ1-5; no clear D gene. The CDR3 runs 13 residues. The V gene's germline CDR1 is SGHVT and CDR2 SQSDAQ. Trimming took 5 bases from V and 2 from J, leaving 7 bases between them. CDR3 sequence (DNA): TGTGCCAGCAGCCCTCAGGGCAATCAGCCCCAGCATTTT. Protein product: CASSPQGNQPQHF.

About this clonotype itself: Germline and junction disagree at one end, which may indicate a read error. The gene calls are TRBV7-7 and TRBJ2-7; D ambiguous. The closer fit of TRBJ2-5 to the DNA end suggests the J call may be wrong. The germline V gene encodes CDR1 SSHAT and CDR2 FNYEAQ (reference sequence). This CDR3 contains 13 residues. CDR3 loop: CASSQTPRETQYF. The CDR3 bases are TGTGCTAGCAGCCAAACCCCGAGAGAGACCCAGTACTTC.

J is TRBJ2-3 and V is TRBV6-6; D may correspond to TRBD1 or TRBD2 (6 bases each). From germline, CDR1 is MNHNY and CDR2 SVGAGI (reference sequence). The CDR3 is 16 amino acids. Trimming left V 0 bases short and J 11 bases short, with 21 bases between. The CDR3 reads CASSYSSGAISYEQYF. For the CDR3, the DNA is TGTGCCAGCAGTTACTCCTCGGGGGCAATATCCTACGAGCAGTATTTT.

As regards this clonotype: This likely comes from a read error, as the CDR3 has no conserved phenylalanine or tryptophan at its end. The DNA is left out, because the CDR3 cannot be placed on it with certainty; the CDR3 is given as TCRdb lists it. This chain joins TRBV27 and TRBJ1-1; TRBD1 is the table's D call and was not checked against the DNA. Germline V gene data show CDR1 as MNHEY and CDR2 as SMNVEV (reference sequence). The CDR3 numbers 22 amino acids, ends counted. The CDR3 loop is CASSSSIPGDWDREVMSSSSGQ.

CDR3 residues: CASSRDGRINSPLHF. The DNA of the CDR3 is TGTGCCAGCAGCCGAGATGGACGGATAAATTCACCCCTCCACTTT. The genes are TRBV7-6 and TRBJ2-5; D is uncertain. The J call may not be correct, given that the DNA end is closer to TRBJ1-6. The CDR3 loop spans 15 amino acids. CDR1 is SGHVS and CDR2 is FNYEAQ in the germline V gene.

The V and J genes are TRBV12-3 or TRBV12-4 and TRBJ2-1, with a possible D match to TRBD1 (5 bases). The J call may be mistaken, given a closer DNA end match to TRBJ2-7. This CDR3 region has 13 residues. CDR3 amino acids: CASSVTASYEQYF. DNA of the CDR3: TGTGCCAGCAGCGTGACAGCATCCTACGAGCAGTACTTC.

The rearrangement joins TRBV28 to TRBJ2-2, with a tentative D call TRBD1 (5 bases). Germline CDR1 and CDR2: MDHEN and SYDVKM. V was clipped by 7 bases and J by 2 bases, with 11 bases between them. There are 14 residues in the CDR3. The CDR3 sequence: CASITDRNTGELFF. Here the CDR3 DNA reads TGTGCCAGCATTACTGACAGAAACACCGGGGAGCTGTTTTTT.

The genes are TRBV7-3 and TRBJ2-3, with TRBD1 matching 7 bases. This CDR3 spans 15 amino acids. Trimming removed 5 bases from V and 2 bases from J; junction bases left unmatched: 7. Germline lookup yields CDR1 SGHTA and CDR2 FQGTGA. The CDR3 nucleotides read TGTGCCAGCAGCCTGGGGACAGCGGACACAGATACGCAGTATTTT. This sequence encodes CASSLGTADTDTQYF.

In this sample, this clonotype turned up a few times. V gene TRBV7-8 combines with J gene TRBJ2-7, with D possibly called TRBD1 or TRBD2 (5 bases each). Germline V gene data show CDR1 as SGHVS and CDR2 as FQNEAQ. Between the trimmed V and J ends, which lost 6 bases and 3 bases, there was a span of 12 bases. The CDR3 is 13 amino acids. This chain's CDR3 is CASRSGTHYEQYF. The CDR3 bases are TGTGCCAGCAGGTCCGGGACCCACTACGAGCAGTACTTC.

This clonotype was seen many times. The CDR3 loop reads CASSLFQGPSYEQYF. CDR3 bases: TGTGCCAGCAGCTTGTTCCAGGGACCTTCCTACGAGCAGTACTTC. The chain has TRBV7-8 and TRBJ2-5; tentatively, D is TRBD1 or TRBD2 (5 bases each). The tail of the sequence fits TRBJ2-7 better, so the J call may be wrong. CDR3 length: 15 residues. Germline CDR1 reads SGHVS; CDR2 reads FQNEAQ.

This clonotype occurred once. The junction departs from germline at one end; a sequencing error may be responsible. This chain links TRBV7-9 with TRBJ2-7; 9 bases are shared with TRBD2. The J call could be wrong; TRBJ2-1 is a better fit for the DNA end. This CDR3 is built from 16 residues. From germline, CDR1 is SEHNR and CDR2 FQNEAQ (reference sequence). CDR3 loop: CASSLAGASGVDEQFF. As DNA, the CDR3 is TGTGCTAGCAGCTTAGCGGGGGCTAGCGGGGTTGATGAGCAGTTCTTC.

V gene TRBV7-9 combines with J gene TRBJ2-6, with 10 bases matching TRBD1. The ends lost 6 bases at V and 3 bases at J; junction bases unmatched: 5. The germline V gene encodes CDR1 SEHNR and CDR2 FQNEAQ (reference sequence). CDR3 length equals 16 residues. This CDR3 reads CASSRQGADGANVLTF. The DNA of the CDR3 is TGTGCCAGCAGTCGACAGGGGGCCGATGGGGCCAACGTCCTGACTTTC. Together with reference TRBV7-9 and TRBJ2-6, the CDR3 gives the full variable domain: DTGVSQNPRHKITKRGQNVTFRCDPISEHNRLYWYRQTLGQGPEFLTYFQNEAQLEKSRLLSDRFSAERPKGSFSTLEIQRTEQGDSAMYLCASSRQGADGANVLTFGAGSRLTVL.

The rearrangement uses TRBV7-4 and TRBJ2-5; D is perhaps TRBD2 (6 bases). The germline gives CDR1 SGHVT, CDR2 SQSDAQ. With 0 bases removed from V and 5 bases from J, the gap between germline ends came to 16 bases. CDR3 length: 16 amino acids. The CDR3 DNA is TGTGCCAGCAGCTTAGCCGGTGGAGGAGGGAGGGAGACCCAGTACTTC. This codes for CASSLAGGGGRETQYF.